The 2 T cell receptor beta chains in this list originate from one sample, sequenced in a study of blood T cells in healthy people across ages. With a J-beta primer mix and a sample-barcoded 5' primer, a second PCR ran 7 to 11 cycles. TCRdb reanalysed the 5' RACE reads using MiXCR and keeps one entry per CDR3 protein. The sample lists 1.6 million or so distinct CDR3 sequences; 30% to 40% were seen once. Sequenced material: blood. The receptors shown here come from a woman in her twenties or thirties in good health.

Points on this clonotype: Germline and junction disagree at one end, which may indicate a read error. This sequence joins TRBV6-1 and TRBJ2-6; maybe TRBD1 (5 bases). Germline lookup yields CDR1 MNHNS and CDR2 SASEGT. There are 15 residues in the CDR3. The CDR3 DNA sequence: TGTGCCAGCAGTTCCCGGTGGTCTGGGGCCAACGTCCGGACTTTC. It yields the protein CASSSRWSGANVRTF.

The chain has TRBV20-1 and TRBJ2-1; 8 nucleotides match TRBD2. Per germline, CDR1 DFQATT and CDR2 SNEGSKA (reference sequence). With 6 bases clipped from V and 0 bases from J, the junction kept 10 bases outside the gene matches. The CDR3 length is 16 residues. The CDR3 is CSARTLLAGSYNEQFF. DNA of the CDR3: TGCAGTGCCCGTACCCTCCTAGCGGGCTCCTACAATGAGCAGTTCTTC.